This passage covers 29 T cell receptor beta chains from one sample sequenced in a study of cytomegalovirus exposure and HLA in healthy donors. It was with 60 Vbeta and 13 Jbeta primers that the PCR ran. Only in-frame clones appear in the TCRdb table, and some are missing; sequencing was by immunoSEQ multiplex PCR. In all, the sample yields around 35,000 clones. Source material: PBMCs. The receptors derive from a woman in her forties in good health and CMV-seropositive.

The gene calls are TRBV27 and TRBJ1-4; D is undetermined. The CDR3 has 13 amino acids. Germline V gene sequence: CDR1 MNHEY, CDR2 SMNVEV (reference sequence). V was shortened by 9 bases and J by 8 bases, with 16 bases between the two germline ends. The CDR3 here is CAREKEEREKLFF. The CDR3 nucleotides are TGTGCCAGAGAGAAAGAGGAGAGGGAAAAACTGTTTTTT. The variable domain in full, completed from reference TRBV27 and TRBJ1-4, reads EAQVTQNPRYLITVTGKKLTVTCSQNMNHEYMSWYRQDPGLGLRQIYYSMNVEVTDKGDVPEGYKVSRKEKRNFPLILESPSPNQTSLYFCAREKEEREKLFFGSGTQLSVL.

The V and J genes are TRBV7-6 and TRBJ1-1; a weak D match, TRBD1 (5 bases). CDR1 and CDR2 (germline): SGHVS, FNYEAQ. This CDR3 region has 17 residues. V was pared by 3 bases and J by 0 bases, with 17 bases between. For the CDR3, the DNA is TGTGCCAGCAGCTTGGTCGGGCAGGGAATGATGAACACTGAAGCTTTCTTT. It encodes CASSLVGQGMMNTEAFF.

This chain links TRBV7-6 with TRBJ2-5; 14 bases are shared with TRBD2. The junction had 6 bases not matched to a gene; V was cut back by 5 bases and J by 4 bases. The germline V gene encodes CDR1 SGHVS and CDR2 FNYEAQ. CDR3 length: 16 amino acids. CDR3 sequence (DNA): TGTGCCAGCAGCCCGGGACTAGCGGGGGTAGTAGAGACCCAGTACTTC. Protein product: CASSPGLAGVVETQYF. Combining the CDR3 with reference TRBV7-6 and TRBJ2-5 gives the whole variable domain GAGVSQSPRYKVTKRGQDVALRCDPISGHVSLYWYRQALGQGPEFLTYFNYEAQQDKSGLPNDRFSAERPEGSISTLTIQRTEQRDSAMYRCASSPGLAGVVETQYFGPGTRLLVL.

The chain has TRBV6-6 and TRBJ1-1, with 9 bases matching TRBD1. V was clipped by 4 bases and J by 3 bases; unmatched bases: 6. The CDR3 runs to 15 residues. Germline-derived CDR1 and CDR2 are MNHNY and SVGAGI (reference sequence). CDR3 bases: TGTGCCAGCAGTTCCGAACAGGGGGCGGACACTGAAGCTTTCTTT. This sequence encodes CASSSEQGADTEAFF.

The chain's CDR3 is CASRDPRRTPSGKLFF. The CDR3 DNA follows: TGTGCCAGCAGGGACCCCCGCAGGACCCCTTCAGGGAAACTGTTTTTT. The rearrangement uses TRBV6-6 and TRBJ1-4; TRBD1 might be the D (5 bases). Germline values: CDR1 MNHNY, CDR2 SVGAGI (reference sequence). This CDR3 region has 16 residues. V lost 6 bases and J 11 bases, leaving 25 bases between the germline ends.

This chain uses TRBV28 with TRBJ1-6, with TRBD1 identical over 7 bases. In germline, CDR1 is MDHEN, CDR2 SYDVKM. CDR3 size: 17 residues. Trimming at V came to 6 bases and at J to 7 bases, leaving 15 bases not matched to a gene. CDR3 protein: CASREGGQGVRNSPLHF. Written as DNA, the CDR3 is TGTGCCAGCAGAGAAGGGGGGCAGGGGGTTAGGAATTCACCCCTCCACTTT.

This CDR3 is CASGRRGSTDTQYF. CDR3 DNA: TGTGCCAGCGGGCGAAGGGGGAGCACAGATACGCAGTATTTT. The V and J genes are TRBV5-8 and TRBJ2-3; D might be TRBD1 (6 bases). Trimming took 7 bases from V and 0 from J, leaving 12 bases between them. The CDR3 loop spans 14 amino acids. Germline loops: CDR1 SGHTS, CDR2 YDEGEE.

V is TRBV6-1 and J is TRBJ1-2; no definite D call. CDR1 is MNHNS and CDR2 is SASEGT in the germline V gene. The CDR3 covers 10 residues. Written as DNA, the CDR3 is TGTGCTCTAGGAGACGACTACTACACCTTC. This sequence encodes CALGDDYYTF.

The chain couples TRBV7-6 to TRBJ1-4; 7 bases line up with TRBD1. J gave up 5 bases and V 1 base, and 4 bases lay outside the gene matches. The CDR3 is 15 amino acids. CDR1 is SGHVS and CDR2 is FNYEAQ in the germline V gene. The CDR3: CASSLGQGENEKLFF. CDR3 nucleotide sequence: TGTGCCAGCAGCTTAGGACAGGGAGAAAATGAAAAACTGTTTTTT.

The rearrangement joins TRBV2 to TRBJ2-5; D remains unclear. CDR3 length: 10 amino acids. Germline CDR1 SNHLY, CDR2 FYNNEI. The germline V and J ends were trimmed by 8 bases and 5 bases, with 6 bases remaining between them. The CDR3 loop reads CASALETQYF. CDR3 coding DNA: TGTGCCAGCGCACTGGAGACCCAGTACTTC. Supplemented by reference TRBV2 and TRBJ2-5, the full variable domain reads EPEVTQTPSHQVTQMGQEVILRCVPISNHLYFYWYRQILGQKVEFLVSFYNNEISEKSEIFDDQFSVERPDGSNFTLKIRSTKLEDSAMYFCASALETQYFGPGTRLLVL.

The rearrangement links TRBV5-1 to TRBJ2-3, with 8 positions matching TRBD2. Trimming took 4 bases from V and 6 from J; bases not matched to a gene: 19. The CDR3 has 18 residues. Germline loops: CDR1 SGHRS, CDR2 YFSETQ. CDR3 residues: CASSRLASGGGSLDTQYF. In nucleotides, the CDR3 is TGCGCCAGCAGCCGCCTGGCTTCGGGGGGGGGCTCTCTGGATACGCAGTATTTT.

The chain couples TRBV21-1 to TRBJ1-6; the table's D call TRBD1 went unverified against the DNA. TRBV21-1 is described as a pseudogene. The CDR3 loop spans 15 amino acids. CDR3 nucleotides: TGTGCCAGCAGCAACGTGGCAGGGTTGAATTCACCCCTCCACTTT. Protein: CASSNVAGLNSPLHF.

The gene calls are TRBV7-8 and TRBJ2-2; a weak D match, TRBD1 (5 bases). Germline CDR1 is SGHVS and CDR2 is FQNEAQ. Trimming stripped 2 bases from V and 0 bases from J, with 10 bases between. This CDR3 contains 16 residues. The CDR3 bases are TGTGCCAGCAGCTTAACCAGGGTTGCGAACACCGGGGAGCTGTTTTTT. Amino acids: CASSLTRVANTGELFF.

The gene calls are TRBV7-2 and TRBJ1-2; TRBD1 matches 8 bases. Germline-derived CDR1 and CDR2 are SGHTA and FQGNSA. This CDR3 has 15 residues. The V and J ends lost 5 bases and 8 bases, in that order; junction bases with no gene match: 13. DNA for the CDR3: TGTGCCAGCAGCATCTTAACAGGGGGGAGAGACGGCTACACCTTC. The encoded protein is CASSILTGGRDGYTF.

The chain has TRBV7-9 and TRBJ1-4; a possible D gene is TRBD1 (5 bases). V shed 1 base and J shed 8 bases, with 14 bases lying between them. The germline V gene encodes CDR1 SEHNR and CDR2 FQNEAQ (reference sequence). There are 15 residues in the CDR3. The CDR3 region is CASSLGVQGGEKLFF. DNA for the CDR3: TGTGCCAGCAGCTTAGGTGTGCAGGGTGGCGAAAAACTGTTTTTT.

The chain combines TRBV7-9 with TRBJ1-1; a possible D gene is TRBD1 (5 bases). With 0 bases removed from V and 0 bases from J, the gap between germline ends came to 8 bases. Germline CDR1 is SEHNR and CDR2 is FQNEAQ (reference sequence). This CDR3 has 15 residues. CDR3 in amino acids: CASSLAAGLNTEAFF. DNA for the CDR3: TGTGCCAGCAGCTTAGCGGCGGGGCTGAACACTGAAGCTTTCTTT.

The J gene is TRBJ2-7, the V gene TRBV5-4; TRBD1 aligns across 7 bases. The CDR3 runs 15 residues. The trim removed 4 bases at V and 0 bases at J, leaving 7 bases unmatched. Germline V CDR1 and CDR2: SGHNT, YYREEE (reference sequence). The CDR3 spells CASSPGQVHSYEQYF. CDR3 coding DNA: TGTGCCAGCAGCCCCGGACAGGTCCACTCCTACGAGCAGTACTTC.

The J gene is TRBJ2-7, the V gene TRBV14; TRBD2 aligns across 15 bases. From germline, CDR1 is SGHDN and CDR2 FVKESK. V lost 2 bases and J lost 3; bases outside the gene matches: 23. CDR3 size: 23 residues. The CDR3 reads CASSQSKIPGTSGRTRPLYEQYF. In nucleotides, the CDR3 is TGTGCCAGCAGCCAATCCAAAATCCCCGGGACTAGCGGGAGGACCAGGCCCCTCTACGAGCAGTACTTC.

V gene TRBV7-2 combines with J gene TRBJ2-2; a possible D gene is TRBD1 (5 bases). Between the trimmed V and J ends, which lost 4 bases and 5 bases, there was a span of 8 bases. This CDR3 region has 13 residues. Germline loops: CDR1 SGHTA, CDR2 FQGNSA. The chain's CDR3 is CASSSRATGELFF. The DNA of the CDR3 is TGTGCCAGCAGCTCCAGGGCGACCGGGGAGCTGTTTTTT.

J is TRBJ2-3 and V is TRBV5-4; 8 bases are shared with TRBD1. Unmatched junction bases numbered 4, after V lost 3 bases and J lost 4 bases. CDR3 size: 14 residues. Germline V gives CDR1 SGHNT, CDR2 YYREEE (reference sequence). CDR3 in amino acids: CASSSDRVPDTQYF. The CDR3 DNA follows: TGTGCCAGCAGCTCGGACAGGGTTCCAGATACGCAGTATTTT.

The chain couples TRBV5-1 to TRBJ2-7; possible D gene TRBD1, 6 bases. Trimming shortened V by 0 bases and J by 2 bases, and 12 bases separated the two germline ends. This CDR3 has 15 amino acids. Germline V gives CDR1 SGHRS, CDR2 YFSETQ. The CDR3 sequence: CASSLEVGATYEQYF. The DNA of the CDR3 is TGCGCCAGCAGCTTGGAGGTGGGGGCCACCTACGAGCAGTACTTC.

The chain uses TRBV18 and TRBJ2-3; the match to TRBD2 covers 7 bases. With V trimmed by 0 bases and J by 4 bases, 7 bases remained unmatched. In germline, CDR1 is KGHSH, CDR2 LQKENI. CDR3 length: 16 residues. The CDR3 DNA is TGTGCCAGCTCACCACCGACTAGCCAAGGAGCAGATACGCAGTATTTT. This sequence encodes CASSPPTSQGADTQYF. The whole variable domain, filled in from reference TRBV18 and TRBJ2-3, reads NAGVMQNPRHLVRRRGQEARLRCSPMKGHSHVYWYRQLPEEGLKFMVYLQKENIIDESGMPKERFSAEFPKEGPSILRIQQVVRGDSAAYFCASSPPTSQGADTQYFGPGTRLTVL.

The DNA for the CDR3 is TGTGCCAGCACCCAGGACAGGGGGGAAAAACTGTTTTTT. It encodes CASTQDRGEKLFF. The chain carries TRBV28 and TRBJ1-4, with TRBD1 matching over 10 bases. Germline trimming cut 7 bases from V and 8 bases from J; bases unmatched to any gene: 4. The length of the CDR3 is 13 residues. Per germline, CDR1 MDHEN and CDR2 SYDVKM.

The chain combines TRBV28 with TRBJ1-1; no reliable D call. Germline CDR1 MDHEN, CDR2 SYDVKM. V lost 5 bases to trimming and J lost 6 bases, with 16 bases between them. This CDR3 has 14 amino acids. The CDR3 DNA follows: TGTGCCAGCAGTCTTGGAGGGTATAACGCTGAAGCTTTCTTT. Protein: CASSLGGYNAEAFF.

J is TRBJ2-2 and V is TRBV18; D perhaps matches TRBD2 (6 bases). Trimming stripped 1 base from V and 4 bases from J, with 10 bases between. Germline V gene lookup returns CDR1 KGHSH and CDR2 LQKENI. The CDR3 extends over 15 amino acids. The CDR3 sequence is CASSPQGGTTGELFF. CDR3 in DNA: TGTGCCAGCTCACCACAGGGAGGTACCACCGGGGAGCTGTTTTTT.

The gene calls are TRBV6-6 and TRBJ2-2, with D maybe TRBD2 (5 bases). CDR3 length: 15 amino acids. The V end lost 5 bases, the J end lost 6 bases, and 16 bases lay between the germline ends. The germline CDR1 and CDR2 sequences are MNHNY and SVGAGI (reference sequence). CDR3 residues: CASSNLPRVPGELFF. CDR3 coding DNA: TGTGCCAGCAGTAACTTACCGCGGGTTCCCGGGGAGCTGTTTTTT.

The CDR3 DNA follows: TGTGCCTGGAGTTTAGCCCCATCACGGGCCGGGGAGCTGTTTTTT. The encoded protein is CAWSLAPSRAGELFF. The rearrangement uses TRBV30 and TRBJ2-2; D remains unclear. The CDR3 totals 15 residues. V gave up 2 bases and J gave up 6 bases, with 16 bases separating them. From germline, CDR1 is GTSNPN and CDR2 SVGIG (reference sequence).

The chain uses TRBV9 and TRBJ1-2; D is perhaps TRBD1 (6 bases). Per the germline V gene, CDR1 is SGDLS and CDR2 is YYNGEE. This CDR3 spans 18 amino acids. Trimming left V 0 bases short and J 0 bases short, with 18 bases between. For the CDR3, the DNA is TGTGCCAGCAGCGTAGATCCTTCGACAGGAACTACTAACTATGGCTACACCTTC. Translating it yields CASSVDPSTGTTNYGYTF.

Points on this clone: This sample includes further DNA sequences coding for the same CDR3. The chain has TRBV6-5 and TRBJ1-1; no reliable D call. Trimming cost V 5 bases and J 3 bases, with 16 bases left between them. Germline CDR1 and CDR2: MNHEY and SVGAGI. The CDR3 totals 15 residues. CDR3 protein: CASSLEGARYTEAFF. The CDR3 DNA is TGTGCCAGCAGTCTCGAGGGCGCCAGGTACACTGAAGCTTTCTTT.